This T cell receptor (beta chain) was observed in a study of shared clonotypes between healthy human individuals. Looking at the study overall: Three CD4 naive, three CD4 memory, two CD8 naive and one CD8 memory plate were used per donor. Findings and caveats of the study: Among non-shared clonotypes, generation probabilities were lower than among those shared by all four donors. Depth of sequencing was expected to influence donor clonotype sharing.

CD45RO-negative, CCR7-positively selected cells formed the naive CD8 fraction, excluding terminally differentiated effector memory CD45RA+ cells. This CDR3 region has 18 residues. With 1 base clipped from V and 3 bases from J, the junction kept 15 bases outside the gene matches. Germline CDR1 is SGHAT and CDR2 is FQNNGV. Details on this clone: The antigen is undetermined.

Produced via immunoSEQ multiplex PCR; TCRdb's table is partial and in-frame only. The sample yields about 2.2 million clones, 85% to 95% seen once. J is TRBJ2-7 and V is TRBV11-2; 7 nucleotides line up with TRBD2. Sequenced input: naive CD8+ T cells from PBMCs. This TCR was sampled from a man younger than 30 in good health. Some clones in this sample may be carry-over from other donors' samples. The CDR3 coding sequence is TGTGCCAGCAGCTTAGGGGCTAGCGGCCGAGACGGGGTCTACGAGCAGTACTTC. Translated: CASSLGASGRDGVYEQYF. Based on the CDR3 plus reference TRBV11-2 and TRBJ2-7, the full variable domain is EAGVAQSPRYKIIEKRQSVAFWCNPISGHATLYWYQQILGQGPKLLIQFQNNGVVDDSQLPKDRFSAERLKGVDSTLKIQPAKLEDSAVYLCASSLGASGRDGVYEQYFGPGTRLTVT.